Presented here are 3 T cell receptor beta chains from one specimen sequenced in a study of Graves' ophthalmopathy and Graves' hyperthyroidism. CDR3 regions of TCR beta were amplified from RNA transcripts. An initial RT-PCR round employing HTBI primers preceded a second-round multiplex PCR. TCRdb ran MiXCR on the multiplex PCR reads and lists one entry per CDR3 protein. The sample consists of 560,000 or so distinct CDR3 sequences, approximately 37% of them appearing once. Input material: peripheral blood or thyroid tissue (not recorded which). All receptors derive from an adult man with Graves' hyperthyroidism.

This clonotype showed up many times. CDR3 residues: CASLDRAAGELFF. DNA for the CDR3: TGTGCCAGCCTGGACAGGGCGGCCGGGGAGCTGTTTTTT. V is TRBV6-6 and J is TRBJ2-2, with 8 bases fitting TRBD1. V gave up 8 bases and J gave up 6 bases; unmatched junction bases: 5. CDR1 and CDR2 (germline): MNHNY, SVGAGI (reference sequence). CDR3 size: 13 residues.

This chain links TRBV6-5 with TRBJ2-3; unclear D gene. The V and J ends lost 1 base and 1 base respectively, with 9 bases between them. CDR1 is MNHEY, CDR2 SVGAGI, per germline. The CDR3 length is 15 residues. The CDR3 spells CASSYYPDGTDTQYF. In DNA, the CDR3 is TGTGCCAGCAGTTACTACCCGGATGGCACAGATACGCAGTATTTT.

The V and J genes are TRBV11-2 and TRBJ2-1, with TRBD2 as a possible D gene (7 bases). Per the germline V gene, CDR1 is SGHAT and CDR2 is FQNNGV. The CDR3 loop spans 15 amino acids. Trimming removed 3 bases at V and 6 bases at J, with 15 bases between. CDR3 region: CASSLLGGAANEQFF. DNA of the CDR3: TGTGCCAGCAGCTTGCTAGGGGGGGCAGCCAATGAGCAGTTCTTC.